Below are 13 T cell receptor beta chains sequenced from a single sample in a study of T cell repertoires in cytomegalovirus infection. TCRdb re-called the reads through MiXCR, storing one row per CDR3 protein. Among about 530,000 distinct CDR3 sequences listed, 26% were seen once. Sequenced material: PBMCs. These receptors came from a human donor in good health (CMV status not recorded). Some clones in this sample may be carry-over from other donors' samples.

The V gene is TRBV6-5, the J gene TRBJ2-7; 12 nucleotides line up with TRBD2. Trimming removed 0 bases from V and 4 bases from J; junction bases left unmatched: 4. Germline-derived CDR1 and CDR2 are MNHEY and SVGAGI. CDR3 length: 16 residues. CDR3 loop: CASSYSSGLAGYEQYV. CDR3 bases: TGTGCCAGCAGTTACTCCTCCGGACTAGCGGGATACGAGCAGTACGTC.

The chain employs TRBV7-8 and TRBJ2-3, with D possibly being TRBD1 (6 bases). The CDR3 extends over 15 amino acids. Germline CDR1 reads SGHVS; CDR2 reads FQNEAQ. Between the trimmed V and J ends, which lost 3 bases and 6 bases, there was a span of 16 bases. The CDR3 DNA reads as TGTGCCAGCAGCTTCTCGACAGGACCCTGGGATACGCAGTATTTT. Protein sequence: CASSFSTGPWDTQYF.

This clonotype was observed a handful of times. CDR3 amino acids: CASSPGHAAYEQYV. The CDR3 DNA follows: TGTGCCAGCAGTCCAGGACATGCCGCCTACGAGCAGTACGTC. This chain connects TRBV6-5 to TRBJ2-7; TRBD1 is a possible D gene (5 bases). The CDR3 is made up of 14 amino acids. Trimming took off 5 bases at V and 2 bases at J, with 13 bases between the two ends. Germline CDR1 reads MNHEY; CDR2 reads SVGAGI.

The chain couples TRBV27 to TRBJ2-1; D is perhaps TRBD1 or TRBD2 (5 bases each). The CDR3 contains 15 residues. Germline V gene data show CDR1 as MNHEY and CDR2 as SMNVEV (reference sequence). Trimming left V 5 bases short and J 7 bases short, with 18 bases between. CDR3 protein: CASSPPGPEWNEQFF. The CDR3 bases are TGTGCCAGCAGTCCCCCGGGACCTGAATGGAATGAGCAGTTCTTC.

J is TRBJ2-7 and V is TRBV6-1; D perhaps matches TRBD1 (7 bases). V gave up 4 bases and J gave up 5 bases, with 15 bases separating them. CDR3 length: 14 residues. Looked up from germline, CDR1 is MNHNS and CDR2 is SASEGT. This CDR3 is CASSGQGREDEQYF. As DNA, the CDR3 is TGTGCCAGCAGTGGACAGGGTAGGGAGGACGAGCAGTACTTC.

This sequence joins TRBV7-8 and TRBJ2-1, with 11 positions matching TRBD2. The length of the CDR3 is 15 residues. Germline CDR1 reads SGHVS; CDR2 reads FQNEAQ. V gave up 5 bases and J gave up 6 bases; unmatched junction bases: 6. The CDR3 sequence: CASSPLAGGGNEQFF. The CDR3 nucleotides are TGTGCCAGCAGCCCGCTAGCGGGAGGAGGCAATGAGCAGTTCTTC. The full variable domain, rest sourced from reference TRBV7-8 and TRBJ2-1, is GAGVSQSPRYKVAKRGQDVALRCDPISGHVSLFWYQQALGQGPEFLTYFQNEAQLDKSGLPSDRFFAERPEGSVSTLKIQRTQQEDSAVYLCASSPLAGGGNEQFFGPGTRLTVL.

This clonotype occurred many times. The chain combines TRBV7-2 with TRBJ2-5; 8 bases align to TRBD1. Losses at the gene ends were 3 bases for V and 2 bases for J; bases not matched to a gene: 14. The CDR3 consists of 18 residues. The V gene's germline CDR1 is SGHTA and CDR2 FQGNSA. The chain's CDR3 is CASSFRAGGLSTQETQYF. The CDR3 coding sequence is TGTGCCAGCAGCTTTCGGGCAGGGGGCTTATCTACACAAGAGACCCAGTACTTC.

In this sample, this clonotype turned up a few times. The CDR3 sequence is CASSSTETRDTDTQYF. The CDR3 bases are TGTGCCAGCAGCTCTACTGAAACTCGGGACACAGATACGCAGTATTTT. The chain recombines TRBV7-9 with TRBJ2-3; possible D gene TRBD2, 5 bases. The CDR3 runs to 16 residues. Germline V lookup: CDR1 SEHNR, CDR2 FQNEAQ (reference sequence). The germline V and J ends were trimmed by 4 bases and 2 bases, with 16 bases remaining between them. The variable domain in full, with the rest retrieved from reference TRBV7-9 and TRBJ2-3, is DTGVSQNPRHKITKRGQNVTFRCDPISEHNRLYWYRQTLGQGPEFLTYFQNEAQLEKSRLLSDRFSAERPKGSFSTLEIQRTEQGDSAMYLCASSSTETRDTDTQYFGPGTRLTVL.

The CDR3 DNA reads TGTGCCACCGGGGGGCGGGAAGGAGATCAAGAGACCCAGTACTTC. Translated, it gives CATGGREGDQETQYF. The J gene is TRBJ2-5, the V gene TRBV24-1, with D perhaps matching TRBD1 or TRBD2 (6 bases each). This CDR3 is 15 amino acids long. Looked up from germline, CDR1 is KGHDR and CDR2 is SFDVKD. V dropped 9 bases and J dropped 2 bases, with 18 bases sitting between them.

This clonotype was observed a handful of times. The V call is TRBV20-1, the J call TRBJ2-1; 7 nucleotides agree with TRBD2. The germline V gene encodes CDR1 DFQATT and CDR2 SNEGSKA (reference sequence). This CDR3 region has 16 residues. Unmatched junction bases numbered 11, after V lost 2 bases and J lost 4 bases. CDR3 nucleotide sequence: TGCAGTGCTAGAACCCTAGCGGAGATAAAATACAATGAGCAGTTCTTC. The encoded protein is CSARTLAEIKYNEQFF.

This clonotype was detected only a few times. The J gene is TRBJ1-1, the V gene TRBV10-3, with D maybe TRBD1 (5 bases). Germline V gene sequence: CDR1 ENHRY, CDR2 SYGVKD. This CDR3 comprises 15 residues. The germline V and J ends were trimmed by 5 bases and 0 bases, with 13 bases remaining between them. The CDR3 sequence is CAISQGLGMNTEAFF. CDR3 DNA sequence: TGTGCCATCAGTCAGGGTCTCGGGATGAACACTGAAGCTTTCTTT.

The V call is TRBV11-3, the J call TRBJ2-5; TRBD2 aligns across 7 bases. Germline V gene lookup returns CDR1 SGHNT and CDR2 YENEEA. The trim removed 0 bases at V and 5 bases at J, leaving 9 bases unmatched. The CDR3 loop spans 16 amino acids. CDR3 sequence reads: CASSLDPGISGETQYF. DNA of the CDR3: TGTGCCAGCAGCTTAGACCCCGGGATTAGCGGGGAGACCCAGTACTTC.

This clonotype has only a few counts. The rearrangement links TRBV7-9 to TRBJ2-2; TRBD1 matches at 10 bases. This CDR3 has 15 amino acids. CDR1 SEHNR and CDR2 FQNEAQ come from the germline V gene (reference sequence). The V gene end was trimmed by 5 bases and the J gene end by 5 bases; junction bases not matched to a gene: 5. The CDR3 sequence is CASSRGTGETGELFF. In DNA, the CDR3 is TGTGCCAGCAGCCGCGGGACAGGGGAGACCGGGGAGCTGTTTTTT.